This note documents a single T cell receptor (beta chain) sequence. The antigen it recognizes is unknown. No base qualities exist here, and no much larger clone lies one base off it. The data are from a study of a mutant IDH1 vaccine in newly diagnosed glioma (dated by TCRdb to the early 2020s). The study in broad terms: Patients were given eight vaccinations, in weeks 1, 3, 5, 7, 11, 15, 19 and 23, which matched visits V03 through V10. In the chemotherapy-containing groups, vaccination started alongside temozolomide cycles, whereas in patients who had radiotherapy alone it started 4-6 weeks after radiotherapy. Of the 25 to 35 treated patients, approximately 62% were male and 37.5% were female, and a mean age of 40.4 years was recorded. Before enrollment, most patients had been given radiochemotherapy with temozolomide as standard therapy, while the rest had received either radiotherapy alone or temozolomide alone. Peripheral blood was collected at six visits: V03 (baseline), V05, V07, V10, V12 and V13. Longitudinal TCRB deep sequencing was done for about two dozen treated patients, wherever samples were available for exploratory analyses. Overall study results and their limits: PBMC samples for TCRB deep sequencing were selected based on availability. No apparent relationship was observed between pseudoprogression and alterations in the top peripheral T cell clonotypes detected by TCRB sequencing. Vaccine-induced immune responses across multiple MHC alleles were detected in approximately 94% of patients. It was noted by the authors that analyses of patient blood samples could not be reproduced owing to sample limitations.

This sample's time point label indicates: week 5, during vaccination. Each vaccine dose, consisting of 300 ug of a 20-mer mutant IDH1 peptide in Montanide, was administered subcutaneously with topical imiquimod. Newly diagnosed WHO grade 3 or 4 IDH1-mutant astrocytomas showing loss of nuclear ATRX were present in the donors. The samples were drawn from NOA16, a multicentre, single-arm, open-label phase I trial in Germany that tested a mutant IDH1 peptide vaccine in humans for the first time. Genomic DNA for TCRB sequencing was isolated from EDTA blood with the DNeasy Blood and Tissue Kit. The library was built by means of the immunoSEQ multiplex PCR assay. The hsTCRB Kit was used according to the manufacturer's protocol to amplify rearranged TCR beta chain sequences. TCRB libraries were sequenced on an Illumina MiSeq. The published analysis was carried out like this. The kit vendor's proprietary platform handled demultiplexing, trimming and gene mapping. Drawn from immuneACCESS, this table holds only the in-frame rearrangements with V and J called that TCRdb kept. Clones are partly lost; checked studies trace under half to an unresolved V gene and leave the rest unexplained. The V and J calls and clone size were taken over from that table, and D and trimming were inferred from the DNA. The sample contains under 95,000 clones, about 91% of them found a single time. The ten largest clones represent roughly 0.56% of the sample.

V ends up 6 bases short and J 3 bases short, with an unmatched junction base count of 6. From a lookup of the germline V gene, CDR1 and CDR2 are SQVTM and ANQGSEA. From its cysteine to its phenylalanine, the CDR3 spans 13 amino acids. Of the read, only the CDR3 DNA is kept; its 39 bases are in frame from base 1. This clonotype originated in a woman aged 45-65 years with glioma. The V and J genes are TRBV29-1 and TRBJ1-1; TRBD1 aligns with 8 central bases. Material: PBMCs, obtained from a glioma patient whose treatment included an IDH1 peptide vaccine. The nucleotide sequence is TGCAGCGTCCGGACAGGGACGGACACTGAAGCTTTCTTT. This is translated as CSVRTGTDTEAFF.